The sequence of this T cell receptor beta chain was determined in a study of monozygotic twins with inflammatory bowel disease. Blood samples measuring more than 2 ml were taken per donor. Investigators pulled total RNA out of whole blood and did not sort T cells. Germline V gene sequence: CDR1 SGHTA, CDR2 FQGNSA. The CDR3 is made up of 15 amino acids. Eight separate reactions per sample served to make cDNA. cDNA for TCRalpha and TCRbeta was amplified by nested PCRs of 15 to 20 then about 10 cycles. No DNA is given; TCRdb re-called the 5' RACE reads and lists each CDR3 protein once. Its table records over 150,000 distinct CDR3 sequences.

The sample comprised blood. This TCR was sampled from a human donor with ulcerative colitis or Crohn's disease, or a healthy co-twin of an affected twin (not recorded which). This chain links TRBV7-2 with TRBJ2-1; there is no DNA to check the TCRdb D call of TRBD2. CDR3 residues: CASSRGLAGRNEQFF.